This T cell receptor beta chain was captured by sequencing in a study of T cell responses to AZD1222 COVID-19 vaccine. This table comes from immunoSEQ multiplex PCR, and its TCRdb copy is limited to in-frame clones, with some not included. The sample comprises over 100,000 clones, around 84% of which are singletons, and approximately 20% rests with the top ten. Concerning this clone: Its target is not known.

Germline V gene lookup returns CDR1 LGHDT and CDR2 YNNKEL (reference sequence). The CDR3 has 14 residues. The ends were cut back, 0 bases at V and 8 bases at J, with 13 bases in the middle. Whole-study results and caveats: In all cases, repertoires were sampled only after the peak T cell response.

The sequence was collected from an adult in good health. Sequenced material: peripheral blood, taken on day 0 of AZD1222 vaccination. The chain carries TRBV3-1 (or the pseudogene TRBV3-2) and TRBJ1-1; D possibly corresponds to TRBD1 (6 bases). CDR3 nucleotides: TGTGCCAGCAGCCAAGATTGGGGGGGCTGGGAAGCTTTCTTT. Translated, it gives CASSQDWGGWEAFF.